The next 5 T cell receptor beta chains were all read from a single sample in a study of shared clonotypes between healthy human individuals. The repertoire was sequenced with immunoSEQ multiplex PCR; TCRdb's copy has only in-frame clones and lacks some. The sample lists approximately 2,300,000 clones, 85% to 95% seen once, with approximately 0.39% in the top ten. Material: naive CD4+ T cells from PBMCs. Subset noted: CD45RA+ positively selected. Source of these receptors: a man younger than 35 in good health. Some clones in this sample may be carry-over from other donors' samples.

The chain carries TRBV5-1 and TRBJ2-3; 8 nucleotides line up with TRBD2. The CDR3 has 18 amino acids. J lost 2 bases, V lost 4 bases, and 15 bases had no gene match. CDR1 is SGHRS and CDR2 is YFSETQ in the germline V gene. CDR3 sequence: CASSTRREAQTNTDTQYF. CDR3 coding DNA: TGCGCCAGCAGCACGCGGCGGGAGGCCCAAACAAACACAGATACGCAGTATTTT.

This chain links TRBV29-1 with TRBJ2-3; D is unresolved. The CDR3 totals 12 residues. Looked up from germline, CDR1 is SQVTM and CDR2 is ANQGSEA. Trimming left V 4 bases short and J 4 bases short, with 9 bases between. The CDR3 coding sequence is TGCAGCGTTGGTATTAGCCCAGATACGCAGTATTTT. The encoded protein is CSVGISPDTQYF.

The CDR3 loop reads CSAQKSGRKPDEQYF. As DNA, the CDR3 is TGCAGCGCTCAAAAAAGCGGGAGGAAGCCGGACGAGCAGTACTTC. This chain uses TRBV29-1 with TRBJ2-7, with 9 positions matching TRBD2. Germline CDR1 and CDR2: SQVTM and ANQGSEA. The junction had 15 bases not matched to a gene; V was cut back by 7 bases and J by 5 bases. The CDR3 extends over 15 amino acids.

This clone showed up just once. In DNA form, the CDR3 reads TGCGCCAGCAGCCAAGGGGCCGCCGGCCTCCGGGATACGCAGTATTTT. The encoded protein is CASSQGAAGLRDTQYF. The gene calls are TRBV4-1 and TRBJ2-3; D is undetermined. Trimming removed 1 base from V and 6 bases from J, with 17 bases in between. Germline V CDR1 and CDR2: MGHRA, YSYEKL. CDR3 size: 16 residues.

The chain has TRBV28 and TRBJ1-4; D unclear. The CDR3 contains 15 residues. CDR1 and CDR2 (germline): MDHEN, SYDVKM. V was clipped by 5 bases and J by 0 bases, with 10 bases between them. The CDR3 sequence: CASSNYVATNEKLFF. Written as DNA, the CDR3 is TGTGCCAGCAGTAACTACGTTGCAACTAATGAAAAACTGTTTTTT.